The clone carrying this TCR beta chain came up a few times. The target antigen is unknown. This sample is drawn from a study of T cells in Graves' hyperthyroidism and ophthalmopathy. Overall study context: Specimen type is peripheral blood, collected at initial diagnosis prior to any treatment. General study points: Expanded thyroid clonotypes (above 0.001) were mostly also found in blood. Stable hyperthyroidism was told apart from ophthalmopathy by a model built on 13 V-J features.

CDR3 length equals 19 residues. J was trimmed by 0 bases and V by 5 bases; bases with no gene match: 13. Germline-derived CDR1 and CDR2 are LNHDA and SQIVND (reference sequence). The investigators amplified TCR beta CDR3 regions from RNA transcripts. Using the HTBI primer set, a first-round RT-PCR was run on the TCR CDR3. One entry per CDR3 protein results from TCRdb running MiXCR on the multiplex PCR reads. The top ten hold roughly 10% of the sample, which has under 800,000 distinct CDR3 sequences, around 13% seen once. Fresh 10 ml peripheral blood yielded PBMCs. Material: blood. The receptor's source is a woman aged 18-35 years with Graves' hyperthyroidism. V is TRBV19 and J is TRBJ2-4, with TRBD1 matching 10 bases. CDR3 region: CASSGTGAPPHLAKNIQYF. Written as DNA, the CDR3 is TGTGCCAGTAGTGGGACAGGGGCTCCACCGCACCTAGCCAAAAACATTCAGTACTTC. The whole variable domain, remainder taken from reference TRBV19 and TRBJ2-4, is DGGITQSPKYLFRKEGQNVTLSCEQNLNHDAMYWYRQDPGQGLRLIYYSQIVNDFQKGDIAEGYSVSREKKESFPLTVTSAQKNPTAFYLCASSGTGAPPHLAKNIQYFGAGTRLSVL.